This TCR beta chain is drawn from a study of identical twins. TCRdb called the 5' RACE reads again in MiXCR, with one record for every CDR3 protein. This table has 500,000 to 650,000 distinct CDR3 sequences, approximately 20% appearing once. Findings of the study overall: Out-of-frame TCR alpha sharing in monozygotic twins exceeded recombination model predictions. Carriage of fewer insertions was seen in abundant cord blood beta clonotypes, whereas memory repertoires showed none.

This CDR3 comprises 12 residues. The germline CDR1 and CDR2 sequences are SGHDN and FVKESK. Trimming took 3 bases from V and 6 from J, leaving 6 bases between them. In regard to this clonotype: Its antigen is undetermined.

Separately, the same data were catalogued under a study of yellow fever vaccine responses in identical twins.

V gene TRBV14 combines with J gene TRBJ2-1; D unresolved. The sample was CD4+ T cells sorted from blood. The source is a woman under 30 in good health. In DNA form, the CDR3 reads TGTGCCAGCAGCCATTGGGGCAATGAGCAGTTCTTC. Amino acids: CASSHWGNEQFF.